This passage covers 8 T cell receptor beta chains from one sample sequenced in a study of T cells in Graves' hyperthyroidism and ophthalmopathy. Amplification of TCR beta CDR3 regions was performed using RNA transcripts as template. Using the HTBI primer set, a first-round RT-PCR was run on the TCR CDR3. A single record per CDR3 protein comes from TCRdb applying MiXCR to the multiplex PCR reads. The profile shows 340,000 or so distinct CDR3 sequences, over 15% of them singletons. The source material was blood. These receptors were taken from a woman aged 50 to 60 with Graves' hyperthyroidism.

The V call is TRBV7-9, the J call TRBJ1-4; no firm D call. Germline values: CDR1 SEHNR, CDR2 FQNEAQ (reference sequence). CDR3 length: 14 amino acids. The V and J ends lost 1 base and 0 bases respectively, with 3 bases between them. The CDR3 sequence is CASSLDTTNEKLFF. CDR3 DNA sequence: TGTGCCAGCAGCTTAGATACAACTAATGAAAAACTGTTTTTT. The full variable domain, completed using reference TRBV7-9 and TRBJ1-4, is DTGVSQNPRHKITKRGQNVTFRCDPISEHNRLYWYRQTLGQGPEFLTYFQNEAQLEKSRLLSDRFSAERPKGSFSTLEIQRTEQGDSAMYLCASSLDTTNEKLFFGSGTQLSVL.

This clonotype was picked up many times. V and J are TRBV7-9 and TRBJ2-5, with D possibly TRBD1 on 5 matching bases. V was cut by 1 base and J by 4 bases, with 13 bases left in between. The germline V gene encodes CDR1 SEHNR and CDR2 FQNEAQ (reference sequence). This CDR3 is 15 amino acids long. The CDR3 sequence: CASSLGLAGSETQYF. CDR3 in DNA: TGTGCCAGCAGCTTAGGCTTGGCAGGGTCAGAGACCCAGTACTTC.

This clonotype was found a few times. The chain carries TRBV19 and TRBJ2-1; 9 bases fit TRBD1. CDR3 length: 14 amino acids. Trimming cost V 5 bases and J 9 bases; bases outside gene matches: 8. In germline, CDR1 is LNHDA, CDR2 SQIVND (reference sequence). CDR3 protein: CASSPGQGQSEQFF. CDR3 DNA: TGTGCCAGTAGTCCGGGACAGGGACAGAGTGAGCAGTTCTTC.

On this clonotype itself: Possible read error: a much larger clone is one base away. The rearrangement uses TRBV12-3 or TRBV12-4 and TRBJ2-1; 8 positions agree with TRBD1. This CDR3 comprises 14 residues. The CDR3 region has the DNA TGTGCCAGCATACCCAACAGGGGGTCTAATGGGCAGTTCTTC. This sequence encodes CASIPNRGSNGQFF.

The CDR3 loop is CSARAHLNTEAFF. CDR3 nucleotides: TGCAGTGCTCGGGCACACCTGAACACTGAAGCTTTCTTT. The chain has TRBV20-1 and TRBJ1-1; D unclear. Germline loops: CDR1 DFQATT, CDR2 SNEGSKA (reference sequence). V shed 5 bases and J shed 0 bases, with 10 bases lying between them. This CDR3 has 13 amino acids.

In its sample, this clonotype was seen a few times. The chain couples TRBV20-1 to TRBJ2-1, with 9 nucleotides matching TRBD1. In germline, CDR1 is DFQATT, CDR2 SNEGSKA (reference sequence). The length of the CDR3 is 12 residues. The CDR3 here is CSGTGIYNEQFF. In DNA form, the CDR3 reads TGCAGCGGGACAGGGATCTACAATGAGCAGTTCTTC.

This clonotype was observed a handful of times. The V gene is TRBV6-2 or TRBV6-3, the J gene TRBJ2-2; 9 positions match TRBD2. The CDR3 runs 13 residues. From germline, CDR1 is MNHEY and CDR2 SVGEGT. V gave up 4 bases and J gave up 13 bases; unmatched junction bases: 7. CDR3 residues: CASSSSGGPMLFF. The CDR3 region has the DNA TGTGCCAGCAGTTCAAGCGGGGGGCCGATGCTGTTTTTT.

The chain is built from TRBV5-6 and TRBJ2-5; 7 bases align to TRBD1. This CDR3 has 14 amino acids. CDR1 and CDR2 (germline): SGHDT, YYEEEE. V gave up 0 bases and J gave up 3 bases; unmatched junction bases: 2. The CDR3 loop is CASSLEGQEETQYF. DNA of the CDR3: TGTGCCAGCAGCTTGGAAGGACAGGAAGAGACCCAGTACTTC.